The subject of this entry is one T cell receptor (beta chain). The record originates from a study of CD8+CD57+ T cells in acquired aplastic anemia. Study details: Mean DNA quantity obtained from sorted CD4+ and CD8+ cells was about 3.5 ug. As sequenced from healthy donors, CD4+ cells averaged roughly 10 million reads.

V was cut by 1 base and J by 5 bases, with 12 bases left in between. The germline CDR1 and CDR2 sequences are SGHAT and FQNNGV. This CDR3 region has 14 residues. The TCR beta profiling, which covered VDJ combination and CDR3 sequence, was carried out using genomic DNA as the template. MiXCR, run by TCRdb on the reads, gives a single entry per CDR3 protein. This repertoire shows 400,000 to 450,000 distinct CDR3 sequences, 65% to 80% found once; its top ten account for 4%. Sequenced sample: sorted CD4+, CD8+, or CD8+CD57+ T cells (not recorded which) from PBMCs. This rearrangement joins TRBV11-2 to TRBJ2-7; unclear D gene. The source of this sequence is a human donor in good health, serving as a control. Here the CDR3 DNA reads TGTGCCAGCAGCTTAGTCACGGTAACCAACGAGCAGTACTTC. Translated: CASSLVTVTNEQYF. Variable domain in full (rest from reference TRBV11-2 and TRBJ2-7): EAGVAQSPRYKIIEKRQSVAFWCNPISGHATLYWYQQILGQGPKLLIQFQNNGVVDDSQLPKDRFSAERLKGVDSTLKIQPAKLEDSAVYLCASSLVTVTNEQYFGPGTRLTVT.